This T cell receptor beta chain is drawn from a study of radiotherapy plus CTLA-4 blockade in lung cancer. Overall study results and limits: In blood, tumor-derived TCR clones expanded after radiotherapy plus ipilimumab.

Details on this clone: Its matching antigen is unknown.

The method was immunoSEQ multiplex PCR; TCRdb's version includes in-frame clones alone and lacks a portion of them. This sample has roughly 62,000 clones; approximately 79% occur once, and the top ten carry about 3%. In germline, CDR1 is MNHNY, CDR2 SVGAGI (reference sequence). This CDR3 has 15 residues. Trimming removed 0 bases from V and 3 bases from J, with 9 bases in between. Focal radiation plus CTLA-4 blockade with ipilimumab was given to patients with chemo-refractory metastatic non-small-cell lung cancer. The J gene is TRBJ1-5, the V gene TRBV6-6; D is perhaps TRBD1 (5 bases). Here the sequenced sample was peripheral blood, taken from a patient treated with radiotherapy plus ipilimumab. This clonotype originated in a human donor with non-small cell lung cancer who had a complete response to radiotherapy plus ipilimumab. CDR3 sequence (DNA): TGTGCCAGCAGTTACTCGGGGGGAACCAATCAGCCCCAGCATTTT. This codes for CASSYSGGTNQPQHF.